This TCR beta chain was identified during a study of cytomegalovirus exposure and HLA in healthy donors. Looking at the study overall: The approximately 110 validation repertoires used a platform that matched the one used for the 666 first-cohort repertoires, as a later analysis reported. Overall study findings and caveats: Reports indicated that the classifier achieved high specificity and sensitivity in diagnosing cytomegalovirus status. Under in vitro conditions, a few CMV-associated chains were confirmed as specific for CMV antigens.

Measured with immunoSEQ multiplex PCR; TCRdb has only the in-frame clones, and not every one. This sample has over 50,000 clones, with around 92% found just once. Note on this clone: What it binds is not known.

This CDR3 is built from 18 residues. After removal of 6 bases from V and 1 base from J, the junction contained 14 bases not matched to a gene. Germline V CDR1 and CDR2: SQVTM, ANQGSEA. These donors were members of the approximately 120-subject validation cohort, a group separate from the approximately 620-subject first cohort. Sequencing was performed on PBMCs. This chain joins TRBV29-1 and TRBJ2-1; 11 bases are a match to TRBD1. The TCR sequence derives from a young man in good health and CMV-seropositive. In DNA form, the CDR3 reads TGCAGCGTGATAACGGGACAGGGGGAACAATTTTCCTACAATGAGCAGTTCTTC. It encodes CSVITGQGEQFSYNEQFF.